One and the same sample provided the 21 T cell receptor beta chains below, sequenced in a study of cytomegalovirus exposure and HLA in healthy donors. Primers for the PCR totalled 60 Vbeta and 13 Jbeta. TCRdb's table, derived via immunoSEQ multiplex PCR, lists solely in-frame clones and lacks some. This sample's table has approximately 92,000 clones. Specimen: PBMCs. These receptors were taken from a woman aged 30 to 39 in good health and CMV-seronegative.

To note about this clone: Sequence at one end of the junction differs from germline and may be a read error. The rearrangement uses TRBV7-7 and TRBJ1-4, with 7 bases lining up with TRBD1. Per germline, CDR1 SSHAT and CDR2 FNYEAQ (reference sequence). The CDR3 has 15 amino acids. Here the CDR3 reads CASSEGTANNEKLFF. CDR3 bases: TGTGCTAGCAGCGAGGGGACAGCCAATAATGAAAAACTGTTTTTT. The full variable domain, with the rest looked up from reference TRBV7-7 and TRBJ1-4, is GAGVSQSPRYKVTKRGQDVTLRCDPISSHATLYWYQQALGQGPEFLTYFNYEAQPDKSGLPSDRFSAERPEGSISTLTIQRTEQRDSAMYRCASSEGTANNEKLFFGSGTQLSVL.

The J gene is TRBJ2-6, the V gene TRBV9, with D uncertain. This CDR3 is built from 14 residues. Germline values: CDR1 SGDLS, CDR2 YYNGEE. V dropped 0 bases and J dropped 4 bases, with 5 bases sitting between them. The DNA of the CDR3 is TGTGCCAGCAGCGTAGCTCAGGGGGCCAACGTCCTGACTTTC. It is translated as CASSVAQGANVLTF. Full variable domain (remainder filled in from reference TRBV9 and TRBJ2-6): DSGVTQTPKHLITATGQRVTLRCSPRSGDLSVYWYQQSLDQGLQFLIQYYNGEERAKGNILERFSAQQFPDLHSELNLSSLELGDSALYFCASSVAQGANVLTFGAGSRLTVL.

This chain links TRBV27 with TRBJ1-1; D is unclear. Germline CDR1 is MNHEY and CDR2 is SMNVEV (reference sequence). This CDR3 spans 13 amino acids. The ends were cut back, 2 bases at V and 0 bases at J, with 4 bases in the middle. The CDR3 region is CASSLGLNTEAFF. CDR3 DNA sequence: TGTGCCAGCAGTTTAGGCTTGAACACTGAAGCTTTCTTT.

The chain couples TRBV2 to TRBJ1-3; 7 bases are a match to TRBD1. The V gene end was trimmed by 7 bases and the J gene end by 8 bases; junction bases not matched to a gene: 11. CDR3 length equals 14 residues. Per germline, CDR1 SNHLY and CDR2 FYNNEI. CDR3 in amino acids: CASTPSGGLDTIYF. DNA of the CDR3: TGTGCCAGCACCCCTTCAGGGGGGTTGGACACCATATATTTT. Full variable domain (rest looked up from reference TRBV2 and TRBJ1-3): EPEVTQTPSHQVTQMGQEVILRCVPISNHLYFYWYRQILGQKVEFLVSFYNNEISEKSEIFDDQFSVERPDGSNFTLKIRSTKLEDSAMYFCASTPSGGLDTIYFGEGSWLTVV.

For the CDR3, the DNA is TGTGCCAGCAGCCCCGTACAGGGAGTATACTACGAGCAGTACTTC. It is translated as CASSPVQGVYYEQYF. The chain is built from TRBV7-6 and TRBJ2-7, with D maybe TRBD1 (6 bases). This CDR3 has 15 residues. Trimming removed 5 bases from V and 3 bases from J, with 17 bases in between. Germline V gives CDR1 SGHVS, CDR2 FNYEAQ.

The chain combines TRBV27 with TRBJ2-2, with 8 nucleotides matching TRBD1. The V gene end was trimmed by 6 bases and the J gene end by 2 bases; junction bases not matched to a gene: 14. Germline CDR1 reads MNHEY; CDR2 reads SMNVEV (reference sequence). CDR3 length: 18 residues. The CDR3 loop reads CASRYTISTGANTGELFF. The DNA for the CDR3 is TGTGCCAGCAGATACACGATCTCGACAGGGGCAAACACCGGGGAGCTGTTTTTT.

This chain links TRBV18 with TRBJ2-2; D is unresolved. V gave up 0 bases and J gave up 2 bases, with 4 bases separating them. Germline V gene data show CDR1 as KGHSH and CDR2 as LQKENI. The CDR3 has 14 residues. The DNA for the CDR3 is TGTGCCAGCTCACCACCGACAAACACCGGGGAGCTGTTTTTT. It specifies CASSPPTNTGELFF.

This chain uses TRBV11-2 with TRBJ1-1; possibly TRBD1 for D (6 bases). Germline lookup yields CDR1 SGHAT and CDR2 FQNNGV. There are 15 residues in the CDR3. The V end was cut by 2 bases, the J end by 5 bases, with 15 bases between. The CDR3 nucleotides read TGTGCCAGCAGCTTAAGGGCCGGGGGGCAGACTGAAGCTTTCTTT. This sequence encodes CASSLRAGGQTEAFF.

The rearrangement uses TRBV7-3 and TRBJ1-1, with TRBD1 matching 9 bases. After removal of 5 bases from V and 8 bases from J, the junction contained 9 bases not matched to a gene. The germline V gene has CDR1 SGHTA and CDR2 FQGTGA. This CDR3 spans 14 amino acids. CDR3 nucleotide sequence: TGTGCCAGCAGCCCCTATGGACAGGGGCTCGAAGCTTTCTTT. It yields the protein CASSPYGQGLEAFF.

The genes are TRBV19 and TRBJ1-5; D call uncertain. The CDR3 has 15 residues. Germline V gene data show CDR1 as LNHDA and CDR2 as SQIVND (reference sequence). Trimming stripped 1 base from V and 1 base from J, with 8 bases between. The CDR3, as DNA: TGTGCCAGTAGTATAGTCTTGCGGAGCAATCAGCCCCAGCATTTT. Protein: CASSIVLRSNQPQHF.

This sequence joins TRBV6-6 and TRBJ2-7; TRBD1 matches at 10 bases. The V gene's germline CDR1 is MNHNY and CDR2 SVGAGI (reference sequence). With 5 bases clipped from V and 4 bases from J, the junction kept 11 bases outside the gene matches. This CDR3 region has 16 residues. The CDR3 DNA is TGTGCCAGCAGTACCCCACGGACAGGGGGTTTGTACGAGCAGTACTTC. Its translation is CASSTPRTGGLYEQYF.

V is TRBV6-4 and J is TRBJ2-2; 7 bases map to TRBD1. V shed 2 bases and J 4 bases; nucleotides not matched to a gene: 7. The CDR3 spans 16 residues. The germline gives CDR1 MRHNA, CDR2 SNTAGT. The CDR3 sequence is CASSDPTGEVTGELFF. The CDR3 DNA is TGTGCCAGCAGTGACCCTACAGGGGAAGTCACCGGGGAGCTGTTTTTT.

The chain has TRBV7-8 and TRBJ2-7; D is possibly TRBD1 (5 bases). Germline CDR1 reads SGHVS; CDR2 reads FQNEAQ. V was trimmed by 2 bases and J by 4 bases, leaving 15 bases between them. CDR3 length equals 15 residues. The CDR3 DNA reads TGTGCCAGCAGCTTAATGGGGCGGACGCAGTACGAGCAGTACTTC. Translating gives CASSLMGRTQYEQYF.

About this clone itself: Lacking the conserved final phenylalanine or tryptophan, this CDR3 likely reflects a read error. No DNA is shown, since the ends of the CDR3 on it are uncertain; the CDR3 is the one TCRdb lists. This chain uses TRBV14 with TRBJ1-1; TRBD1 was called by the table and not checked on the DNA. Germline V CDR1 and CDR2: SGHDN, FVKESK. The CDR3 numbers 13 amino acids, ends counted. Here the CDR3 reads CASSRKGQGLEYI.

The V call is TRBV28, the J call TRBJ2-1; perhaps TRBD1 as D (5 bases). V was trimmed by 6 bases and J by 9 bases, leaving 15 bases between them. Germline values: CDR1 MDHEN, CDR2 SYDVKM. This CDR3 comprises 13 residues. Here the CDR3 reads CASRGPALGEQFF. The CDR3 DNA reads TGTGCCAGCAGGGGGCCGGCCCTGGGTGAGCAGTTCTTC.

The CDR3 sequence: CASSIDSRTQYF. The CDR3 nucleotides are TGTGCCAGTAGTATAGATTCGAGGACCCAGTACTTC. The genes are TRBV19 and TRBJ2-5; D is undetermined. CDR3 size: 12 residues. Germline V gives CDR1 LNHDA, CDR2 SQIVND (reference sequence). V dropped 0 bases and J dropped 7 bases, with 6 bases sitting between them.

This chain uses TRBV13 with TRBJ1-1; 9 positions match TRBD1. Looked up from germline, CDR1 is PRHDT and CDR2 is FYEKMQ (reference sequence). The CDR3 runs 16 residues. V lost 2 bases, J lost 6 bases, and 10 bases stayed unmatched. CDR3 residues: CASSLRYRGLRAEAFF. DNA of the CDR3: TGTGCCAGCAGCTTACGGTACAGGGGGCTCAGGGCTGAAGCTTTCTTT.

Of note for this clone: Other DNA sequences from this sample encode an identical CDR3 as well. The rearrangement joins TRBV6-1 to TRBJ2-7; 9 bases line up with TRBD1. CDR1 is MNHNS and CDR2 is SASEGT in the germline V gene. The CDR3 extends over 14 amino acids. The ends lost 5 bases at V and 4 bases at J; junction bases unmatched: 6. CDR3 in DNA: TGTGCCAGCAGTCCCGGGACAGGGAGGTACGAGCAGTACTTC. Translation: CASSPGTGRYEQYF.

The chain carries TRBV4-2 and TRBJ1-5; no firm D call. Germline V gives CDR1 LGHNA, CDR2 YNFKEQ. Trimming shortened V by 0 bases and J by 5 bases, and 8 bases separated the two germline ends. This CDR3 spans 14 amino acids. DNA for the CDR3: TGTGCCAGCAGCCAAGATAACGGGTATCAGCCCCAGCATTTT. Translated, it gives CASSQDNGYQPQHF.

V is TRBV7-9 and J is TRBJ1-2, with 10 nucleotides matching TRBD1. CDR1 and CDR2 from the germline V gene are SEHNR and FQNEAQ (reference sequence). V lost 5 bases and J lost 5; bases outside the gene matches: 5. The CDR3 has 14 amino acids. The CDR3 DNA follows: TGTGCCAGCAGCGTCGGGACAGGGGTGTATGGCTACACCTTC. The encoded protein is CASSVGTGVYGYTF. Using reference TRBV7-9 and TRBJ1-2 for the parts outside the CDR3, the full variable domain is DTGVSQNPRHKITKRGQNVTFRCDPISEHNRLYWYRQTLGQGPEFLTYFQNEAQLEKSRLLSDRFSAERPKGSFSTLEIQRTEQGDSAMYLCASSVGTGVYGYTFGSGTRLTVV.

The rearrangement links TRBV4-2 to TRBJ2-5; D might be TRBD1 (7 bases). CDR1 and CDR2 from the germline V gene are LGHNA and YNFKEQ. The CDR3 consists of 17 residues. V lost 0 bases and J 2 bases, leaving 16 bases between the germline ends. CDR3 sequence (DNA): TGTGCCAGCAGCCAAGATATCTGGCGGGGACAGCAAGAGACCCAGTACTTC. Protein: CASSQDIWRGQQETQYF.